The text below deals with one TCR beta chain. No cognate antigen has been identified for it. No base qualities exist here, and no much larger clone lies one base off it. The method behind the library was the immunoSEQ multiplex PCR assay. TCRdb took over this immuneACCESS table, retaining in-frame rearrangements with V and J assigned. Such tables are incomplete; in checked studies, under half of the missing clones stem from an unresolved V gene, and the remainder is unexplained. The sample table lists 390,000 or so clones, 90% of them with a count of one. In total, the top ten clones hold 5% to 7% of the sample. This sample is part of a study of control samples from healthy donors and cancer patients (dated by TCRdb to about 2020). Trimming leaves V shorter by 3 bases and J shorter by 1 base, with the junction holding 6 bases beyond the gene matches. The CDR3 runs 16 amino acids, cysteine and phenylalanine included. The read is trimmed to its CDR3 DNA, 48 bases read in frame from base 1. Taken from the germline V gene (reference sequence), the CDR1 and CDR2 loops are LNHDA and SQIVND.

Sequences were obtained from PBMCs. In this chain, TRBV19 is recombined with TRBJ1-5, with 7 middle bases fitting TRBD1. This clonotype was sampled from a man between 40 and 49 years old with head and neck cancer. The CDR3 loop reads CASSILWTGSNQPQHF. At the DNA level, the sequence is TGTGCCAGTAGTATCCTCTGGACAGGCAGCAATCAGCCCCAGCATTTT.